This T cell receptor (beta chain) was identified during a study of long-term antiretroviral therapy in people with HIV (dated by TCRdb to between 2021 and 2024). With respect to the entire study: The earliest samples were collected about a decade before the 2015 WHO recommendation for immediate ART, when ART was typically delayed until CD4 counts fell. No cross-contamination during QIAcube processing was seen in test extractions of a monoclonal T-cell line run alongside a few dozen polyclonal samples. A total of approximately 200 cryopreserved PBMC samples came from 30 or so adults with confirmed HIV infection and were collected serially over a mean of approximately 6 years (range 1-12). A retrospective serial study tested whether ART initiation and durable HIV suppression were associated with changes in peripheral blood TRB repertoire composition and diversity. Of the 30 or so participants with HIV, about a dozen were female. The paper as a whole reports these results and caveats: Since PBMC availability was limited, sequencing covered only the TCR beta chain, with no alpha chain pairing. Compared with controls, HIV repertoires had narrower CDR3 length ranges, and the network structure pointed to an antigen-experienced repertoire that shifted only slightly toward naive after ART. Expanded TRB clones identified before ART initiation dominated the repertoire at all time points, although this dominance fluctuated and declined in many PLHIV after ART. Starting ART was linked to a significant rise in TRB diversity, yet even after long-term ART the diversity remained significantly lower than in transplant donor controls. Because pre-ART samples had limited cell numbers, profiling was done on unsorted PBMC rather than on sorted CD4+ and CD8+ T cells. Inferences about post-ART repertoire changes were limited because no data were available on ART adherence, viral resistance or therapy changes. Samples dated from the mid-2000s to the late 2010s, and the ART regimens used may be less effective than current ones.

As for this clone: Its cognate antigen has yet to be identified. No much larger clone is present one base from it, and per-base qualities are unavailable.

To be included, a participant needed at least one PBMC sample from before ART initiation plus at least two post-ART samples. Treatment was received in the United States of America by all participants with HIV. Cryopreserved samples of about 0.95-11 million PBMC were thawed and washed before DNA extraction. At the time of the earliest PBMC sample, participants with HIV were aged between about 20 and 60 years. PBMC samples from each participant spanned 1-4 timepoints before ART initiation and 2-8 timepoints after ART initiation, with a median of 7 samples. Serial HIV viral load, CD4+ T-cell count, ART history and demographic data were obtained for every participant. A Qiagen kit on a QIAcube was used to extract genomic DNA from unsorted PBMC, with samples processed in batches of 12. Taken from the germline V gene (reference sequence), the CDR1 and CDR2 loops are LNHDA and SQIVND. The V end loses 4 bases and the J end loses 2 bases, and a stretch of 2 bases separates them. Reading from cysteine to phenylalanine, the CDR3 counts 11 amino acids. Just CDR3 DNA is preserved here, 33 bases in frame from base 1.

Sequencing of the TRB variable region was done with the immunoSEQ hsTCRB v3.0 assay at survey level resolution. TRB sequencing targeted a depth of about 35,000-50,000 T-cell genomes per sample. Pooled TRB libraries were sequenced on an Illumina MiSeq with a v3 150-cycle kit. On the study's bioinformatics: Repertoire analysis was performed in R inside a reproducible Nextflow workflow that covered QC, data transformation and analysis. LymphoSeq2, an R package for AIRR-Seq data exploration, was used to implement custom analyses. After excluding several samples that yielded fewer than 5000 total TRB sequences, 150 to 200 HIV repertoires remained for analysis. Of the roughly 180 retained HIV repertoires, approximately 57 were collected before and roughly 130 after ART initiation. Repertoires were downsampled to 5000 TRB nucleotide sequences, with summary statistics averaged over 100 downsampling iterations. TRB sequences were retained for analysis only if CDR3 regions of at least seven amino acids were present. Two measures captured diversity: a Shannon entropy-derived clonality score and the Gini coefficient. In repertoire networks, the top 5000 CDR3 amino acid sequences were linked whenever an edit distance of one separated two sequences. For TRB CDR3 amino acid sequences, GLIPH2 was used to predict antigen specificity groups and MHC restriction. CDR3 amino acid sequences were matched against VDJdb and McPAS-TCR to flag known CMV, EBV, HIV or tissue antigen associations. Pre-ART, post-ART and control groups were compared with Wilcoxon signed-rank tests and Holm-Bonferroni correction. The clones in this table, taken by TCRdb from immuneACCESS, are in-frame only. Not every clone is retained; where verified, under half of the shortfall comes from an unresolved V gene, and the cause of the rest is unknown. The V and J calls and the clone size are those of that table, but D and trimming were determined from the DNA. The sample yields 20,000 to 25,000 clones; around three quarters were counted once. The ten largest make up around 5% of the sample.

This sequence was found in a woman aged 40 to 50 with HIV. The starting material was unsorted PBMCs, obtained 0.5 years after starting antiretroviral therapy. The rearranged chain carries TRBV19 and TRBJ2-5; no D segment can be confidently identified. The DNA is TGTGCCAGTAGTAAACAAGAGACCCAGTACTTC. It translates as CASSKQETQYF.